The present T cell receptor (beta chain) was sequenced within a study of CD8 T cells in ankylosing spondylitis. Findings and caveats of the study: Certain motif variants had earlier been reported in reactive arthritis synovial fluid and blood. Significant enrichment of disease-linked clones was reported in matched ankylosing spondylitis synovial fluid. For ankylosing spondylitis blood, a TCR beta motif of about eight highly homologous variants appeared characteristic.

This clonotype was detected ten times or more. The antigen remains unidentified. The CDR3 consists of 16 residues. The germline V gene encodes CDR1 DFQATT and CDR2 SNEGSKA (reference sequence). J lost 2 bases, V lost 5 bases, and 6 bases had no gene match. TCRdb independently ran MiXCR on the 5' RACE reads; one entry per CDR3 protein. The sample lists 500,000 to 650,000 distinct CDR3 sequences; over 4% were seen once. This TCR was recovered from a male donor with ankylosing spondylitis. The chain is built from TRBV20-1 and TRBJ2-3; 14 nucleotides agree with TRBD2. Sequenced material: blood, either unsorted or a sorted T cell fraction (not recorded which). CDR3 DNA sequence: TGCAGTGCTGCAGAGGGACTAGCGGGAGTCACAGATACGCAGTATTTT. Translated, it gives CSAAEGLAGVTDTQYF.